These 17 T cell receptor beta chains were sequenced from one sample in a study of blood T cell repertoires in COVID-19. Repertoires were generated with immunoSEQ multiplex PCR, while TCRdb's copy carries only in-frame clones and drops some. The top ten hold 6% to 7.5% of the sample, which has 75,000 to 100,000 clones, 82% seen once. The sequenced material came from peripheral blood. These receptors were collected from a man over 45 with active or convalescent COVID-19.

This rearrangement joins TRBV7-8 to TRBJ1-4; 7 bases are a match to TRBD1. V dropped 2 bases and J dropped 0; count of bases not matched to a gene: 3. Germline CDR1 reads SGHVS; CDR2 reads FQNEAQ. The CDR3 covers 16 residues. The CDR3 DNA follows: TGTGCCAGCAGCTTACAGGGGACAGCAACTAATGAAAAACTGTTTTTT. Protein: CASSLQGTATNEKLFF. Combining the CDR3 with reference TRBV7-8 and TRBJ1-4 gives the whole variable domain GAGVSQSPRYKVAKRGQDVALRCDPISGHVSLFWYQQALGQGPEFLTYFQNEAQLDKSGLPSDRFFAERPEGSVSTLKIQRTQQEDSAVYLCASSLQGTATNEKLFFGSGTQLSVL.

This chain connects TRBV5-3 to TRBJ2-5, with 10 bases lining up with TRBD2. TRBV5-3 is placed among ORFs of uncertain function. The CDR3 length is 17 residues. V lost 3 bases and J lost 1; bases outside the gene matches: 9. The CDR3 DNA reads as TGTGCCAGAAGCTGGGGAAGGCTAGCGGGGGCCCAAGAGACCCAGTACTTC. Its translation: CARSWGRLAGAQETQYF.

The V call is TRBV11-2, the J call TRBJ1-2, with 9 bases fitting TRBD1. Germline V gives CDR1 SGHAT, CDR2 FQNNGV. The CDR3 length is 14 residues. V dropped 1 base and J dropped 5; count of bases not matched to a gene: 2. The CDR3 DNA reads TGTGCCAGCAGCTTAGGGGACAGGGTGTATGGCTACACCTTC. Translated, it gives CASSLGDRVYGYTF.

The chain combines TRBV6-1 with TRBJ1-3; D remains unclear. The ends were cut back, 0 bases at V and 0 bases at J, with 15 bases in the middle. The germline CDR1 and CDR2 sequences are MNHNS and SASEGT. This CDR3 has 18 residues. The CDR3 loop reads CASSEAGGGDSSGNTIYF. The CDR3 nucleotides read TGTGCCAGCAGTGAAGCAGGCGGCGGAGACTCCTCTGGAAACACCATATATTTT.

In this sample, this clone turned up a few times. The chain uses TRBV4-3 and TRBJ1-5; 8 bases are a match to TRBD1. The CDR3 extends over 18 amino acids. After removal of 0 bases from V and 1 base from J, the junction contained 8 bases not matched to a gene. CDR1 is LGHNA, CDR2 YSLEER, per germline. CDR3: CASSQDPQGAGSNQPQHF. The CDR3 DNA is TGCGCCAGCAGCCAAGACCCTCAGGGGGCGGGAAGCAATCAGCCCCAGCATTTT.

The chain combines TRBV5-1 with TRBJ2-2, with a possible D match to TRBD2 (6 bases). From germline, CDR1 is SGHRS and CDR2 YFSETQ. The CDR3 loop spans 15 amino acids. Trimming cost V 5 bases and J 2 bases, with 13 bases left between them. CDR3 protein: CASRTGTYNTGELFF. The CDR3 DNA follows: TGCGCCAGCAGAACCGGGACTTATAACACCGGGGAGCTGTTTTTT.

The genes are TRBV5-5 and TRBJ1-2; D gene unclear. Germline lookup yields CDR1 SGHKS and CDR2 YYEKEE (reference sequence). This CDR3 spans 15 amino acids. V was pared by 0 bases and J by 1 base, with 10 bases between. The CDR3 coding sequence is TGTGCCAGCAGCTTGGAGGCAGGCCTTAACTATGGCTACACCTTC. Translation: CASSLEAGLNYGYTF.

About this clone itself: The junction differs from germline at one of its ends, possibly a read error. The chain joins TRBV19 to TRBJ1-4; no clear D gene. Per germline, CDR1 LNHDA and CDR2 SQIVND (reference sequence). This CDR3 region has 13 residues. CDR3 loop: CASSTTGNERLFF. CDR3 nucleotides: TGTGCCAGTAGTACGACGGGGAATGAAAGACTGTTTTTT.

The sample holds one count of this clone. V and J are TRBV5-1 and TRBJ2-2; 9 bases match TRBD2. With V trimmed by 3 bases and J by 7 bases, 10 bases remained unmatched. The CDR3 consists of 16 residues. In germline, CDR1 is SGHRS, CDR2 YFSETQ. CDR3 loop: CASSSSAGGGIGELFF. CDR3 nucleotides: TGCGCCAGCAGCTCCTCAGCGGGGGGCGGAATCGGGGAGCTGTTTTTT.

This clone was seen a single time. The chain joins TRBV20-1 to TRBJ1-1; 11 bases match TRBD1. The CDR3 is made up of 15 amino acids. Germline CDR1 DFQATT, CDR2 SNEGSKA (reference sequence). Germline trimming cut 3 bases from V and 3 bases from J; bases unmatched to any gene: 6. CDR3 in DNA: TGCAGTGCTAGTGGACAGGGGGCTTCGTACACTGAAGCTTTCTTT. Translating it yields CSASGQGASYTEAFF.

The genes are TRBV19 and TRBJ2-3, with 7 bases that match TRBD1. This CDR3 is built from 14 residues. Germline CDR1 LNHDA, CDR2 SQIVND (reference sequence). The ends lost 10 bases at V and 0 bases at J; junction bases unmatched: 7. CDR3 residues: CATRTGSSTDTQYF. For the CDR3, the DNA is TGTGCCACCAGGACAGGTTCTAGCACAGATACGCAGTATTTT.

The gene calls are TRBV2 and TRBJ1-1, with unresolved D. The CDR3 contains 10 residues. Germline CDR1 is SNHLY and CDR2 is FYNNEI. Trimming shortened V by 8 bases and J by 7 bases, and 8 bases separated the two germline ends. DNA for the CDR3: TGTGCCAGCTGCGAAATTGAAGCTTTCTTT. Encoded protein: CASCEIEAFF. Based on the CDR3 plus reference TRBV2 and TRBJ1-1, the full variable domain is EPEVTQTPSHQVTQMGQEVILRCVPISNHLYFYWYRQILGQKVEFLVSFYNNEISEKSEIFDDQFSVERPDGSNFTLKIRSTKLEDSAMYFCASCEIEAFFGQGTRLTVV.

The chain has TRBV6-2 or TRBV6-3 and TRBJ2-7, with 11 bases that match TRBD1. The junction had 8 bases not matched to a gene; V was cut back by 2 bases and J by 5 bases. Germline V gene lookup returns CDR1 MNHEY and CDR2 SVGEGT. The CDR3 runs to 16 residues. CDR3 in amino acids: CASSYRRDRGANEQYF. In nucleotides, the CDR3 is TGTGCCAGCAGTTACAGGCGGGACAGGGGGGCCAACGAGCAGTACTTC.

The sample holds a few counts of this clone. The chain recombines TRBV6-1 with TRBJ1-5; tentatively, D is TRBD1 (5 bases). The length of the CDR3 is 17 residues. The V end was cut by 4 bases, the J end by 0 bases, with 16 bases between. Germline V gene lookup returns CDR1 MNHNS and CDR2 SASEGT. CDR3 coding DNA: TGTGCCAGCAGTGGGGAGGGGAGGGGACTTAGCAATCAGCCCCAGCATTTT. It translates to CASSGEGRGLSNQPQHF.

The chain recombines TRBV7-8 with TRBJ2-1; 11 nucleotides line up with TRBD2. Germline V gene lookup returns CDR1 SGHVS and CDR2 FQNEAQ. This CDR3 has 17 residues. J was trimmed by 4 bases and V by 4 bases; bases with no gene match: 9. The CDR3 loop is CASSSAQTSGTYNEQFF. In DNA, the CDR3 is TGTGCCAGCAGCTCGGCCCAGACTAGCGGGACTTACAATGAGCAGTTCTTC.

This chain uses TRBV7-2 with TRBJ1-2; TRBD1 agrees at 7 bases. The CDR3 spans 14 residues. In germline, CDR1 is SGHTA, CDR2 FQGNSA. Unmatched junction bases numbered 9, after V lost 5 bases and J lost 6 bases. The CDR3 DNA is TGTGCCAGCAGCCCCATGACAGGGTACGATGGCTACACCTTC. Protein sequence: CASSPMTGYDGYTF.

The chain joins TRBV12-2 to TRBJ2-7; TRBD2 reflects the table's D call only, with no check against the DNA. TRBV12-2 corresponds to a pseudogene. The CDR3 covers 16 residues. CDR3 bases: TGTGCAAGTCGCTTAGGGGGGGGAGACAGTGATGAAGAGCAGTACTTC. Protein: CASRLGGGDSDEEQYF.